This T cell receptor beta chain was obtained from a study of shared clonotypes between healthy human individuals. The overall study: Per-donor plates numbered three CD4 naive, three CD4 memory, two CD8 naive and one CD8 memory. Findings and limits, study-wide: Apart from blood, nothing was sampled; tissue repertoires likely differ.

In the case of this clone: The antigen is undetermined.

As processed by the authors: ImmunoSEQ output lacked quality scores and full-length reads, limiting matched filtering. Assay used: immunoSEQ multiplex PCR; TCRdb lists only in-frame clones, some missing. The V and J calls and clone size are taken from that table; D and trimming were inferred from the DNA. The sample yields roughly 2.2 million clones, just over 90% seen once. Trimming stripped 2 bases from V and 6 bases from J, with 12 bases between. This CDR3 spans 13 amino acids. The V gene's germline CDR1 is SGDLS and CDR2 YYNGEE. The source is a young man in good health. Some clones in this sample may be carry-over from other donors' samples. Sample: naive CD4+ T cells from PBMCs. Subset indicated: CD45RA+ positively selected. The V gene is TRBV9, the J gene TRBJ2-7; D call uncertain. Written as DNA, the CDR3 is TGTGCCAGCAGCGTGCTAGGGTCTGGCGAGCAGTACTTC. This translates into CASSVLGSGEQYF.